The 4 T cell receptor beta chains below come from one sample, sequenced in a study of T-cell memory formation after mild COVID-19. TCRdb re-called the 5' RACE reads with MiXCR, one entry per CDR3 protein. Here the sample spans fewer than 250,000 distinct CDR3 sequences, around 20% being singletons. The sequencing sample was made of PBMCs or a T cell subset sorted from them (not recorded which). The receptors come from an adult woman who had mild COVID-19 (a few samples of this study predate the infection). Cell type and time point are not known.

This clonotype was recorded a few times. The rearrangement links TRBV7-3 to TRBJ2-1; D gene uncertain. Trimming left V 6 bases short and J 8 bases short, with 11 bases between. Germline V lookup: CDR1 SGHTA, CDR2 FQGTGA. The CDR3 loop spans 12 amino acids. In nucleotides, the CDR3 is TGTGCCAGCAGTTCAGATCGTGATGAGCAGTTCTTC. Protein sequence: CASSSDRDEQFF.

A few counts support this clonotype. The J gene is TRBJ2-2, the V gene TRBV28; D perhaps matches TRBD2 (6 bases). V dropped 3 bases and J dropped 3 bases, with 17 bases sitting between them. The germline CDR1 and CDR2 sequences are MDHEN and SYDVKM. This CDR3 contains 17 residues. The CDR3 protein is CASSFVRGGGDTGELFF. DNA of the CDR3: TGTGCCAGCAGTTTCGTCCGGGGCGGAGGGGACACCGGGGAGCTGTTTTTT.

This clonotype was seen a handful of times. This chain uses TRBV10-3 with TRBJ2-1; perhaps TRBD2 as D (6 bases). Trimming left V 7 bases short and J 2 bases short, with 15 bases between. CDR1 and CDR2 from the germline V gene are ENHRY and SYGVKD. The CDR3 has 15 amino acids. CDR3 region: CAIKASVMTYNEQFF. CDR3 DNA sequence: TGTGCCATCAAGGCTAGCGTTATGACCTACAATGAGCAGTTCTTC.

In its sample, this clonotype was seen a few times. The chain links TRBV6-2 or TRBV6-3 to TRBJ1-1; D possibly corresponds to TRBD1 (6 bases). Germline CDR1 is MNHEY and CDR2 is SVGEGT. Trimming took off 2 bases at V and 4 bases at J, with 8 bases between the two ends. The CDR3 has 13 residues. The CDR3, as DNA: TGTGCCAGCAGTTACGTGGGGGCCACTGAAGCTTTCTTT. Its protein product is CASSYVGATEAFF.